This T cell receptor (beta chain) was profiled in a study of blood T cell repertoires in COVID-19. About the research overall: Spain, Italy and the United States supplied samples that represented acute and convalescent COVID-19. Sample material is recorded as cDNA or gDNA derived from T cells, B-cell-depleted T cells, or PBMCs.

Per the original methods: Amplification with reference gene primers provided the estimates of nucleated cell counts. Sequencing was performed with immunoSEQ multiplex PCR; in TCRdb, only in-frame clones are kept and a portion is missing. For V, J and clone size, that table is used; D and trimming come from the DNA. The repertoire holds over 65,000 clones, with roughly three quarters as singletons. The CDR3 has 14 amino acids. This clone was found a few times. Sequenced input: peripheral blood. This TCR derives from a human donor in a cohort sampled during active COVID-19. The chain employs TRBV12-2 and TRBJ2-7; TRBD2 is the table's D call, not checked against the DNA. TRBV12-2 corresponds to a pseudogene. The CDR3 DNA is TGTGCAAGTCGCTTCCCCGGGACTAGCGGTTCTCAGTACTTC. It specifies CASRFPGTSGSQYF.